One sample yielded the 15 T cell receptor beta chains listed below, sequenced in a study of control samples from healthy donors and cancer patients. Profiling relied on immunoSEQ multiplex PCR, and the TCRdb table lists in-frame clones only, not all of them. The sample carries about 160,000 clones, around 96% recorded once. Specimen: blood. Source of these receptors: a woman aged 25 to 39 in good health.

CDR3: CASSVAGTGGASNQPQHF. CDR3 bases: TGTGCCAGTAGCGTCGCCGGGACAGGGGGGGCAAGCAATCAGCCCCAGCATTTT. V usage is TRBV19 and J usage is TRBJ1-5; 11 bases fit TRBD1. The trim removed 6 bases at V and 1 base at J, leaving 11 bases unmatched. The CDR3 runs to 18 residues. Germline-derived CDR1 and CDR2 are LNHDA and SQIVND (reference sequence). The variable domain in full, completed from reference TRBV19 and TRBJ1-5, reads DGGITQSPKYLFRKEGQNVTLSCEQNLNHDAMYWYRQDPGQGLRLIYYSQIVNDFQKGDIAEGYSVSREKKESFPLTVTSAQKNPTAFYLCASSVAGTGGASNQPQHFGDGTRLSIL.

The chain links TRBV19 to TRBJ2-5; D is perhaps TRBD1 (5 bases). V gave up 1 base and J gave up 2 bases, with 14 bases separating them. This CDR3 has 16 residues. Germline-derived CDR1 and CDR2 are LNHDA and SQIVND (reference sequence). CDR3 in DNA: TGTGCCAGTAGTATAGCCTCAGGGTTGGGGCAAGAGACCCAGTACTTC. Its translation: CASSIASGLGQETQYF.

This chain connects TRBV7-6 to TRBJ1-3, with a tentative D call TRBD1 (6 bases). Trimming shortened V by 1 base and J by 0 bases, and 16 bases separated the two germline ends. CDR1 and CDR2 (germline): SGHVS, FNYEAQ. The length of the CDR3 is 18 residues. CDR3 loop: CASSLGLDSRSSGNTIYF. CDR3 bases: TGTGCCAGCAGCTTAGGGTTGGACAGCAGAAGCTCTGGAAACACCATATATTTT.

This chain uses TRBV4-1 with TRBJ2-1, with TRBD2 as a possible D gene (5 bases). Between the trimmed V and J ends, which lost 1 base and 5 bases, there was a span of 9 bases. CDR1 MGHRA and CDR2 YSYEKL come from the germline V gene. This CDR3 contains 14 residues. This chain's CDR3 is CASSQAERNNEQFF. In DNA, the CDR3 is TGCGCCAGCAGCCAAGCTGAGCGGAACAATGAGCAGTTCTTC.

This chain uses TRBV9 with TRBJ2-1; TRBD2 matches 8 bases. The germline V gene encodes CDR1 SGDLS and CDR2 YYNGEE. The CDR3 is 16 residues long. With V trimmed by 1 base and J by 9 bases, 12 bases remained unmatched. CDR3 sequence (DNA): TGTGCCAGCAGCGTACGGACTAGCTCCGTCGGCGCTGAGCAGTTCTTC. It specifies CASSVRTSSVGAEQFF.

In DNA form, the CDR3 reads TGTGCCAGCAGTGACTCGGACAGCCAAGAGACCCAGTACTTC. It specifies CASSDSDSQETQYF. V usage is TRBV28 and J usage is TRBJ2-5; D perhaps matches TRBD1 (6 bases). Germline V gene sequence: CDR1 MDHEN, CDR2 SYDVKM. Trimming stripped 5 bases from V and 1 base from J, with 11 bases between. The CDR3 totals 14 residues.

V is TRBV13 and J is TRBJ1-1; TRBD1 matches 7 bases. The CDR3 covers 15 residues. The J segment lost 4 bases and the V segment lost 5 bases, leaving 10 bases of the junction unmatched. Germline assignment: CDR1 PRHDT and CDR2 FYEKMQ (reference sequence). For the CDR3, the DNA is TGTGCCAGCAGCCAACGCCGGGACAGTCGCACTGAAGCTTTCTTT. Protein product: CASSQRRDSRTEAFF.

The chain links TRBV5-4 to TRBJ2-5; D gene unclear. The CDR3 sequence is 12 residues long. The germline V and J ends were trimmed by 4 bases and 5 bases, with 9 bases remaining between them. The V gene's germline CDR1 is SGHNT and CDR2 YYREEE (reference sequence). CDR3 sequence reads: CASSAGAETQYF. CDR3 DNA: TGTGCCAGCAGCGCTGGTGCGGAGACCCAGTACTTC.

The chain has TRBV5-6 and TRBJ1-5, with 10 nucleotides matching TRBD1. CDR3 size: 16 residues. After removal of 5 bases from V and 4 bases from J, the junction contained 9 bases not matched to a gene. CDR1 SGHDT and CDR2 YYEEEE come from the germline V gene. The DNA for the CDR3 is TGTGCCAGCAGTCGAGCCGGGACAGGGGATAATCAGCCCCAGCATTTT. It is translated as CASSRAGTGDNQPQHF.

The rearrangement uses TRBV24-1 and TRBJ2-7, with D maybe TRBD1 (5 bases). The CDR3 consists of 13 residues. V was trimmed by 2 bases and J by 7 bases, leaving 11 bases between them. The germline CDR1 and CDR2 sequences are KGHDR and SFDVKD. Here the CDR3 reads CATSDWTNDEQYF. The CDR3 DNA is TGTGCCACCAGTGATTGGACAAATGATGAGCAGTACTTC.

The chain is built from TRBV6-5 and TRBJ2-3; D possibly uses TRBD1 or TRBD2 (5 bases each). Trimming removed 6 bases at V and 9 bases at J, with 16 bases between. The CDR3 contains 13 residues. In germline, CDR1 is MNHEY, CDR2 SVGAGI. In DNA, the CDR3 is TGTGCCAGCAGCCCCGGGACGACACTAACGCAGTATTTT. It specifies CASSPGTTLTQYF.

This chain uses TRBV11-3 with TRBJ1-1; no firm D call. The germline V gene has CDR1 SGHNT and CDR2 YENEEA. Trimming took 3 bases from V and 3 from J, leaving 8 bases between them. This CDR3 has 13 residues. The CDR3: CASSLVRDTEAFF. The CDR3 nucleotides are TGTGCCAGCAGCTTGGTCAGAGACACTGAAGCTTTCTTT. Combining the CDR3 with reference TRBV11-3 and TRBJ1-1 gives the whole variable domain EAGVVQSPRYKIIEKKQPVAFWCNPISGHNTLYWYLQNLGQGPELLIRYENEEAVDDSQLPKDRFSAERLKGVDSTLKIQPAELGDSAVYLCASSLVRDTEAFFGQGTRLTVV.

The V gene is TRBV19, the J gene TRBJ1-2; possibly TRBD1 for D (5 bases). Germline loops: CDR1 LNHDA, CDR2 SQIVND (reference sequence). The CDR3 spans 16 residues. Trimming removed 3 bases at V and 6 bases at J, with 20 bases between. CDR3 sequence reads: CASSIEWGRRGHGYTF. The CDR3 coding sequence is TGTGCCAGTAGTATCGAATGGGGACGCCGAGGGCATGGCTACACCTTC.

The gene calls are TRBV3-1 (or the pseudogene TRBV3-2) and TRBJ2-5, with a tentative D call TRBD2 (5 bases). The germline V and J ends were trimmed by 1 base and 5 bases, with 14 bases remaining between them. Germline V gene lookup returns CDR1 LGHDT and CDR2 YNNKEL (reference sequence). CDR3 size: 15 residues. The CDR3 DNA is TGTGCCAGCAGCCAAGGTTTTTTCCCGGGGGAGACCCAGTACTTC. It specifies CASSQGFFPGETQYF.

This chain uses TRBV2 with TRBJ1-1; tentative D call: TRBD1 (5 bases). CDR1 SNHLY and CDR2 FYNNEI come from the germline V gene. There are 13 residues in the CDR3. V dropped 5 bases and J dropped 2 bases, with 9 bases sitting between them. DNA for the CDR3: TGTGCCAGCAGTCGACAGCCAAACACTGAAGCTTTCTTT. This codes for CASSRQPNTEAFF.